A single sample gave rise to the 10 T cell receptor beta chains below, sequenced in a study of cytomegalovirus exposure and HLA in healthy donors. Primers: 60 Vbeta forward and 13 Jbeta reverse. Only in-frame clones appear in the TCRdb table, and some are missing; sequencing was by immunoSEQ multiplex PCR. The data hold around 90,000 clones, with around 60% observed a single time. The sequencing input was PBMCs. The receptor set was obtained from a human donor in good health.

CDR3 sequence reads: CASSLGPGVEQYF. DNA for the CDR3: TGCGCCAGCAGTCTGGGACCAGGGGTGGAGCAGTACTTC. This chain uses TRBV4-3 with TRBJ2-7; maybe TRBD1 (6 bases). Per germline, CDR1 LGHNA and CDR2 YSLEER. V shed 6 bases and J shed 7 bases, with 16 bases lying between them. The CDR3 has 13 amino acids.

The J gene is TRBJ2-7, the V gene TRBV7-2; TRBD2 matches at 7 bases. The V segment lost 6 bases and the J segment 2 bases; nucleotides outside the gene matches: 13. Germline loops: CDR1 SGHTA, CDR2 FQGNSA. The CDR3 loop spans 16 amino acids. The chain's CDR3 is CASSRDGQRGTYEQYF. The DNA for the CDR3 is TGTGCCAGCAGTAGGGACGGGCAGCGGGGCACCTACGAGCAGTACTTC.

The chain couples TRBV9 to TRBJ2-7; D possibly corresponds to TRBD2 (5 bases). Trimming shortened V by 2 bases and J by 0 bases, and 12 bases separated the two germline ends. Germline V gene data show CDR1 as SGDLS and CDR2 as YYNGEE. The CDR3 consists of 15 residues. The CDR3 DNA is TGTGCCAGCAGCGTCCTACCGGGGATCTCCTACGAGCAGTACTTC. This codes for CASSVLPGISYEQYF. The full variable domain, with the rest looked up from reference TRBV9 and TRBJ2-7, is DSGVTQTPKHLITATGQRVTLRCSPRSGDLSVYWYQQSLDQGLQFLIQYYNGEERAKGNILERFSAQQFPDLHSELNLSSLELGDSALYFCASSVLPGISYEQYFGPGTRLTVT.

This clone was counted a few times. This chain connects TRBV7-8 to TRBJ2-3; no reliable D call. Trimming shortened V by 2 bases and J by 6 bases, and 3 bases separated the two germline ends. This CDR3 has 11 residues. Per the germline V gene, CDR1 is SGHVS and CDR2 is FQNEAQ. The CDR3 loop reads CASSLQDTQYF. CDR3 bases: TGTGCCAGCAGCTTACAGGATACGCAGTATTTT.

The CDR3 sequence: CASSLVRGQDYGYTF. The CDR3 coding sequence is TGCGCCAGCAGCTTGGTGAGGGGGCAGGACTATGGCTACACCTTC. J is TRBJ1-2 and V is TRBV5-1; TRBD1 aligns across 7 bases. V was clipped by 0 bases and J by 3 bases; unmatched bases: 5. Germline V gene data show CDR1 as SGHRS and CDR2 as YFSETQ. The CDR3 is 15 amino acids.

The CDR3 DNA reads as TGTGCCAGCAGCCCCAATTTGGCTTTGCGGGGTAGCTCCTACGAGCAGTACTTC. It is translated as CASSPNLALRGSSYEQYF. The V gene is TRBV9, the J gene TRBJ2-5; a possible D gene is TRBD2 (6 bases). The J call may be faulty, since TRBJ2-7 better matches the DNA end. The germline V gene has CDR1 SGDLS and CDR2 YYNGEE. The CDR3 is made up of 18 amino acids.

This sequence joins TRBV11-3 and TRBJ2-7; 7 nucleotides match TRBD1. This CDR3 region has 14 residues. V shed 6 bases and J 6 bases; nucleotides not matched to a gene: 11. Germline V gene lookup returns CDR1 SGHNT and CDR2 YENEEA. The CDR3, as DNA: TGTGCCAGCAGTTTGGACAGGTCGGTCCCCGAGCAGTACTTC. This codes for CASSLDRSVPEQYF.

The J gene is TRBJ1-4, the V gene TRBV4-1, with D hard to call. This CDR3 is 13 amino acids long. Trimming left V 5 bases short and J 4 bases short, with 8 bases between. The germline gives CDR1 MGHRA, CDR2 YSYEKL. The CDR3 nucleotides are TGCGCCAGCAGCGGCTCTTATAATGAAAAACTGTTTTTT. Its translation is CASSGSYNEKLFF.

This chain joins TRBV19 and TRBJ2-7; 11 nucleotides match TRBD2. V lost 3 bases to trimming and J lost 6 bases; unmatched junction nucleotides: 19. The CDR3 is made up of 19 amino acids. Germline V CDR1 and CDR2: LNHDA, SQIVND (reference sequence). The CDR3 DNA reads TGTGCCAGTAGTATCCCCCCCAGGATAGCGGGGGGGCCGAGTCGCGAGCAGTACTTC. Amino acid sequence: CASSIPPRIAGGPSREQYF.

This chain uses TRBV2 with TRBJ1-2, with TRBD1 matching 7 bases. Germline V gene sequence: CDR1 SNHLY, CDR2 FYNNEI. V was clipped by 0 bases and J by 4 bases; unmatched bases: 2. This CDR3 is built from 14 residues. The CDR3 sequence: CASSEAGDSYGYTF. The DNA of the CDR3 is TGTGCCAGCAGTGAAGCAGGGGACAGCTATGGCTACACCTTC.